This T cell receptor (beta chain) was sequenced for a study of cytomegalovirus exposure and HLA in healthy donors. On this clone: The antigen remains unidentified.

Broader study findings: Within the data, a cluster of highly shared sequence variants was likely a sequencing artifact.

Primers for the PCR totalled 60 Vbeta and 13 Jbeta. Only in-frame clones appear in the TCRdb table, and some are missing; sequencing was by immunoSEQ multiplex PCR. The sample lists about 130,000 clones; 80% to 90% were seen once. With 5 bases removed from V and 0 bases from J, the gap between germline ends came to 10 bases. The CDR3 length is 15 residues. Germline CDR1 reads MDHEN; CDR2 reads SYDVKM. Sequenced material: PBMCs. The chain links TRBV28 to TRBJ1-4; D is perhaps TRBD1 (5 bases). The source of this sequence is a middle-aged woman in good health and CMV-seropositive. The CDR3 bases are TGTGCCAGCAGTCCGGGGACTTCAACTAATGAAAAACTGTTTTTT. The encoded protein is CASSPGTSTNEKLFF.